This TCR beta chain was sequenced during a study of PD-1 blockade in mismatch repair-deficient tumors. The germline V gene has CDR1 MGHRA and CDR2 YSYEKL. This CDR3 has 16 amino acids. Trimming shortened V by 3 bases and J by 4 bases, and 15 bases separated the two germline ends. Clones were read by immunoSEQ multiplex PCR, and TCRdb kept only the in-frame ones, dropping some. The sample holds 60,000 to 65,000 clones, 88% seen once. This sequence joins TRBV4-1 and TRBJ1-4; perhaps TRBD1 as D (6 bases). The clonotype comes from an adult with mismatch repair-deficient cancer. The source was peripheral blood, collected 52 weeks after starting pembrolizumab. CDR3 amino acids: CASSQTTGNYNEKLFF. The CDR3 bases are TGCGCCAGCAGCCAGACGACAGGCAACTATAATGAAAAACTGTTTTTT.